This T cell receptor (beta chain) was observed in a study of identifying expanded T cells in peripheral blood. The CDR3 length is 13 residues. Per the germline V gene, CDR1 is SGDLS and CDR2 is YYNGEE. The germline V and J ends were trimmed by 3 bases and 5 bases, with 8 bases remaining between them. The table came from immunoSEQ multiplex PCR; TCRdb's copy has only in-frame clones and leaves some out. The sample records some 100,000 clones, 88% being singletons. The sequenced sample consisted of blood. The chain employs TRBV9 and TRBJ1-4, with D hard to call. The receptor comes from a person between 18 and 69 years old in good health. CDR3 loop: CASSASFNEKLFF. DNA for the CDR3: TGTGCCAGCAGCGCCTCCTTCAATGAAAAACTGTTTTTT.